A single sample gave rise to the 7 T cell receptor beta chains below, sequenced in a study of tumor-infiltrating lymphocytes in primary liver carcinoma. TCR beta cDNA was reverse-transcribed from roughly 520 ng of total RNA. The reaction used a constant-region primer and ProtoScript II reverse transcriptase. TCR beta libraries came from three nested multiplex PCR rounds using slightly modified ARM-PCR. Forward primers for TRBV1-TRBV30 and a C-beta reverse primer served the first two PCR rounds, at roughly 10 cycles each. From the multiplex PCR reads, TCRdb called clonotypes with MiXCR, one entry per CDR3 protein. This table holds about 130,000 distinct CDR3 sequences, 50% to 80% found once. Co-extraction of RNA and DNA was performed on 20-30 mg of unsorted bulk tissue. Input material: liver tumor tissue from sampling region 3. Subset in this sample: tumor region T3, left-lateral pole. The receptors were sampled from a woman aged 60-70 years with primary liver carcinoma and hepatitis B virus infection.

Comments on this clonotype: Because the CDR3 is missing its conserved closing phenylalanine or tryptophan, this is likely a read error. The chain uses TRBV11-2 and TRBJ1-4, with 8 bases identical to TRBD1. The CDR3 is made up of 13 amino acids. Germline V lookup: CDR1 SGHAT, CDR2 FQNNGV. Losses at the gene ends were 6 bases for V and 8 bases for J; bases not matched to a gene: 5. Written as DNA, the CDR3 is TGTGCCAGCAGGGACAGGGACCAGGAAAAACTGTTTCTT. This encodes CASRDRDQEKLFL.

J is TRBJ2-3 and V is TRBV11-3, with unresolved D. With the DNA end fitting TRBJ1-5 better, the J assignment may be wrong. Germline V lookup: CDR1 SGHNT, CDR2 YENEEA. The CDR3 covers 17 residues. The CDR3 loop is CASIFGLGSDLTDTQHF. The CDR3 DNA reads TGTGCCAGCATCTTCGGACTCGGTAGCGACCTCACAGATACGCAGCATTTT.

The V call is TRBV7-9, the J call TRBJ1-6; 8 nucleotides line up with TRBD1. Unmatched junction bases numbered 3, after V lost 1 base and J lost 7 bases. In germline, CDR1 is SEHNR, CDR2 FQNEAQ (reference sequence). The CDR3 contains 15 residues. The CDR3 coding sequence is TGTGCCAGCAGCTTAGGACAGGGGAGGAATTCACCCCTCCACTTT. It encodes CASSLGQGRNSPLHF.

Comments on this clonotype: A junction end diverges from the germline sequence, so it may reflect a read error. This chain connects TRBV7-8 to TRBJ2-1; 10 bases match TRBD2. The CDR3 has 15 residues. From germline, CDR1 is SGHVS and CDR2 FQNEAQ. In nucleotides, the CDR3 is TGTGCCAGCAGCCCCATCAGCGGGAGGGTCTATGAGCAGCTCTTC. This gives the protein CASSPISGRVYEQLF.

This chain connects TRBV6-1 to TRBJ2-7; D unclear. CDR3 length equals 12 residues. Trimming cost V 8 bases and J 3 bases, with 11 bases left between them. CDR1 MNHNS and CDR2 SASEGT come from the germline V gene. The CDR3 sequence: CASGRHFYEQYF. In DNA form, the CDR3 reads TGTGCCAGCGGACGGCACTTCTACGAGCAGTACTTC.

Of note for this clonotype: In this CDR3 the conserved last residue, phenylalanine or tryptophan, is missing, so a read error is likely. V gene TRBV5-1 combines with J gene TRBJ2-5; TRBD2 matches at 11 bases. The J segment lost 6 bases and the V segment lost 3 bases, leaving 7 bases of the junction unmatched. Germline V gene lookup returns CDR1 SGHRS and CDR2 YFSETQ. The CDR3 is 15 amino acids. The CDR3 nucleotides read TGCGCCAGCAGCTCGAGTAGCGGGAGGGGGAAGACCCAGTACTCC. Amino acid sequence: CASSSSSGRGKTQYS.

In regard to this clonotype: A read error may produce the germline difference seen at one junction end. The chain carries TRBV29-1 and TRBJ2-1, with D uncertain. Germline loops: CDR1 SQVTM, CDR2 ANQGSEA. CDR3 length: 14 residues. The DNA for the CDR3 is TGTAGTGTTTCCCGATCACTGGGAAAATATGAGCAGTTCTTC. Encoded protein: CSVSRSLGKYEQFF.